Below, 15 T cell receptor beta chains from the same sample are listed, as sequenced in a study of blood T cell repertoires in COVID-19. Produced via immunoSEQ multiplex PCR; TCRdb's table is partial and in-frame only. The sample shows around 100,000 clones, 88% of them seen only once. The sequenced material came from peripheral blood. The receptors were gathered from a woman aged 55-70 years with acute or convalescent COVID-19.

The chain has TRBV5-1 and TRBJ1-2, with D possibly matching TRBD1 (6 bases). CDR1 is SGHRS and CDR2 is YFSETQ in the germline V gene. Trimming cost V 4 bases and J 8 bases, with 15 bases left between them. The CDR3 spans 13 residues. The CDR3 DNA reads TGCGCCAGCAGCCCGCCAGGGGCCGGGGGCTACACCTTC. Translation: CASSPPGAGGYTF. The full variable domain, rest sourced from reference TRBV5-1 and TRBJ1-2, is KAGVTQTPRYLIKTRGQQVTLSCSPISGHRSVSWYQQTPGQGLQFLFEYFSETQRNKGNFPGRFSGRQFSNSRSEMNVSTLELGDSALYLCASSPPGAGGYTFGSGTRLTVV.

Here the CDR3 DNA reads TGTGCCAGCAGCCAACCTAGCGGGATGGGGTACAATGAGCAGTTCTTC. Its protein is CASSQPSGMGYNEQFF. The chain links TRBV3-1 (or the pseudogene TRBV3-2) to TRBJ2-1; TRBD2 agrees at 9 bases. CDR3 length equals 16 residues. Looked up from germline, CDR1 is LGHDT and CDR2 is YNNKEL (reference sequence). Trimming took 2 bases from V and 4 from J; bases not matched to a gene: 6.

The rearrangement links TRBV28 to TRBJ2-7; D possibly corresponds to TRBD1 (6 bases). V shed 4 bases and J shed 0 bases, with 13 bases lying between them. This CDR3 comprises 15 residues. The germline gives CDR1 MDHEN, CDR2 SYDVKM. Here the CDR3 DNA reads TGTGCCAGCAGTTCAATCGACAGGTTCTCCTACGAGCAGTACTTC. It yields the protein CASSSIDRFSYEQYF.

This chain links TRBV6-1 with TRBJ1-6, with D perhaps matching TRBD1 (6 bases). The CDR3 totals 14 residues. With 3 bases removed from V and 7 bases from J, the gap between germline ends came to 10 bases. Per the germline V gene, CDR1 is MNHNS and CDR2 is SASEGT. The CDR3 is CASSEKGGNSPLHF. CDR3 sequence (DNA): TGTGCCAGCAGTGAGAAGGGGGGGAATTCACCCCTCCACTTT.

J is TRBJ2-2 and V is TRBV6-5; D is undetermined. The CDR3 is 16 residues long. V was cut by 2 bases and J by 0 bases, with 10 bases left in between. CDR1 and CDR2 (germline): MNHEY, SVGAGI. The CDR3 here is CASSYMAGANTGELFF. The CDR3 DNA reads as TGTGCCAGCAGTTACATGGCAGGCGCGAACACCGGGGAGCTGTTTTTT.

The CDR3 region is CASSFAPGGTGNTIYF. DNA of the CDR3: TGTGCCAGCAGTTTCGCACCGGGAGGGACTGGAAACACCATATATTTT. This sequence joins TRBV6-2 or TRBV6-3 and TRBJ1-3; D gene uncertain. CDR1 is MNHEY, CDR2 SVGEGT, per germline. The CDR3 spans 16 residues. Trimming left V 4 bases short and J 2 bases short, with 15 bases between.

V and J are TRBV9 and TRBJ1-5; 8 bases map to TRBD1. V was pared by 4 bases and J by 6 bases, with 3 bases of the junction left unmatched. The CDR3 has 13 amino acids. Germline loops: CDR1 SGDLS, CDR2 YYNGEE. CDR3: CASSRTGLQPQHF. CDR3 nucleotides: TGTGCCAGCAGCAGGACAGGGCTTCAGCCCCAGCATTTT.

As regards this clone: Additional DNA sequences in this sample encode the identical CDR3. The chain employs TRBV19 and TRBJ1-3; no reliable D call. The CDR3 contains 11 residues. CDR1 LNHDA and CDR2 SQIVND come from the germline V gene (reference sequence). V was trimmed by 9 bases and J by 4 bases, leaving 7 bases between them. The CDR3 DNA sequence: TGTGCCAGCTCTCTCGGAAACACCATATATTTT. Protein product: CASSLGNTIYF. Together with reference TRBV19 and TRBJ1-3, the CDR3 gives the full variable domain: DGGITQSPKYLFRKEGQNVTLSCEQNLNHDAMYWYRQDPGQGLRLIYYSQIVNDFQKGDIAEGYSVSREKKESFPLTVTSAQKNPTAFYLCASSLGNTIYFGEGSWLTVV.

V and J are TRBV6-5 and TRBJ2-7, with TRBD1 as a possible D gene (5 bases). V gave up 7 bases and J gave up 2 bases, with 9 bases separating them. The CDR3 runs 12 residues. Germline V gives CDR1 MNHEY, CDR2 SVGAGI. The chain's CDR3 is CASTDIAYEQYF. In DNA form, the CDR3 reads TGTGCCAGCACGGACATTGCCTACGAGCAGTACTTC.

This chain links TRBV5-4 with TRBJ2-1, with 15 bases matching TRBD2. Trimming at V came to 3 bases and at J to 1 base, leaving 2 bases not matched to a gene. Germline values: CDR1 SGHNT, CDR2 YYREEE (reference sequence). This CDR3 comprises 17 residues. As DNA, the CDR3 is TGTGCCAGCAGCTCAGGACTAGCGGGAGGGTCCTACAATGAGCAGTTCTTC. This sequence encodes CASSSGLAGGSYNEQFF.

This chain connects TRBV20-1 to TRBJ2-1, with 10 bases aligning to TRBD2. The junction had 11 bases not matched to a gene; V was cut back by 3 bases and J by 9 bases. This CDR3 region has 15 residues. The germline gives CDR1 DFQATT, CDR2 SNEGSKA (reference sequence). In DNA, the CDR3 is TGCAGTGCTAGTAAGCCTAGCGGGAGTGCGGTTGAGCAGTTCTTC. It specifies CSASKPSGSAVEQFF.

The CDR3 DNA reads as TGTGCCACCAGTGATTCCCAGGGTTTCTTAAGGAATGAGCAGTTCTTC. This encodes CATSDSQGFLRNEQFF. The chain combines TRBV24-1 with TRBJ2-1; D is perhaps TRBD1 (5 bases). Deletions cut 2 bases from V and 7 bases from J, with 17 bases between. The CDR3 contains 16 residues. The germline CDR1 and CDR2 sequences are KGHDR and SFDVKD.

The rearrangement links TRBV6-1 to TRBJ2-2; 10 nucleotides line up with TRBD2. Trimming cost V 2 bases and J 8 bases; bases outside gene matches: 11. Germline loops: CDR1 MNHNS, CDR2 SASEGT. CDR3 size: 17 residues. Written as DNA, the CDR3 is TGTGCCAGCAGTGAATGGAGACTAGCGGGTGTTGAGGGGGAGCTGTTTTTT. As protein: CASSEWRLAGVEGELFF.

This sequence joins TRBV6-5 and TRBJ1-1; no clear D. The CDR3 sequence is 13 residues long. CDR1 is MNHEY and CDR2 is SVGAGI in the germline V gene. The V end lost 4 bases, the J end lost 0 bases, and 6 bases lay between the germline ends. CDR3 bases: TGTGCCAGCAGTTCCTCTATGAACACTGAAGCTTTCTTT. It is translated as CASSSSMNTEAFF.

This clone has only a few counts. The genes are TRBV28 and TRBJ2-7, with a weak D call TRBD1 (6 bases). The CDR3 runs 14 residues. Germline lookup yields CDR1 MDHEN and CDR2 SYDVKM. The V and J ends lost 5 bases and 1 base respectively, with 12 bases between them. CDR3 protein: CASSQLQGSYEQYF. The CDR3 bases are TGTGCCAGCAGTCAATTACAGGGTTCCTACGAGCAGTACTTC.